This T cell receptor (beta chain) stems from a study of T cell responses to AZD1222 COVID-19 vaccine. Germline V gives CDR1 GTSNPN, CDR2 SVGIG (reference sequence). Deletions cut 0 bases from V and 0 bases from J, with 3 bases between. CDR3 length equals 13 residues. Overall study findings and caveats: Vaccine-associated CD4 TCRs ranged over spike, dominating at 160-218 and 743-854. Mostly white British, mostly female donors; authors suggested clonal diversity may be underestimated.

The method was immunoSEQ multiplex PCR; TCRdb's version includes in-frame clones alone and lacks a portion of them. This sample has around 100,000 clones, with about nine tenths found just once. Turning to this clone: What it binds is not known.

The sequence derives from an adult in good health. This sequence joins TRBV30 and TRBJ1-3; D is undetermined. Material: peripheral blood, obtained on day 0 of AZD1222 vaccination. CDR3 sequence: CAWSVSSGNTIYF. CDR3 DNA sequence: TGTGCCTGGAGTGTAAGCTCTGGAAACACCATATATTTT. The full variable domain, with the rest looked up from reference TRBV30 and TRBJ1-3, is SQTIHQWPATLVQPVGSPLSLECTVEGTSNPNLYWYRQAAGRGLQLLFYSVGIGQISSEVPQNLSASRPQDRQFILSSKKLLLSDSGFYLCAWSVSSGNTIYFGEGSWLTVV.